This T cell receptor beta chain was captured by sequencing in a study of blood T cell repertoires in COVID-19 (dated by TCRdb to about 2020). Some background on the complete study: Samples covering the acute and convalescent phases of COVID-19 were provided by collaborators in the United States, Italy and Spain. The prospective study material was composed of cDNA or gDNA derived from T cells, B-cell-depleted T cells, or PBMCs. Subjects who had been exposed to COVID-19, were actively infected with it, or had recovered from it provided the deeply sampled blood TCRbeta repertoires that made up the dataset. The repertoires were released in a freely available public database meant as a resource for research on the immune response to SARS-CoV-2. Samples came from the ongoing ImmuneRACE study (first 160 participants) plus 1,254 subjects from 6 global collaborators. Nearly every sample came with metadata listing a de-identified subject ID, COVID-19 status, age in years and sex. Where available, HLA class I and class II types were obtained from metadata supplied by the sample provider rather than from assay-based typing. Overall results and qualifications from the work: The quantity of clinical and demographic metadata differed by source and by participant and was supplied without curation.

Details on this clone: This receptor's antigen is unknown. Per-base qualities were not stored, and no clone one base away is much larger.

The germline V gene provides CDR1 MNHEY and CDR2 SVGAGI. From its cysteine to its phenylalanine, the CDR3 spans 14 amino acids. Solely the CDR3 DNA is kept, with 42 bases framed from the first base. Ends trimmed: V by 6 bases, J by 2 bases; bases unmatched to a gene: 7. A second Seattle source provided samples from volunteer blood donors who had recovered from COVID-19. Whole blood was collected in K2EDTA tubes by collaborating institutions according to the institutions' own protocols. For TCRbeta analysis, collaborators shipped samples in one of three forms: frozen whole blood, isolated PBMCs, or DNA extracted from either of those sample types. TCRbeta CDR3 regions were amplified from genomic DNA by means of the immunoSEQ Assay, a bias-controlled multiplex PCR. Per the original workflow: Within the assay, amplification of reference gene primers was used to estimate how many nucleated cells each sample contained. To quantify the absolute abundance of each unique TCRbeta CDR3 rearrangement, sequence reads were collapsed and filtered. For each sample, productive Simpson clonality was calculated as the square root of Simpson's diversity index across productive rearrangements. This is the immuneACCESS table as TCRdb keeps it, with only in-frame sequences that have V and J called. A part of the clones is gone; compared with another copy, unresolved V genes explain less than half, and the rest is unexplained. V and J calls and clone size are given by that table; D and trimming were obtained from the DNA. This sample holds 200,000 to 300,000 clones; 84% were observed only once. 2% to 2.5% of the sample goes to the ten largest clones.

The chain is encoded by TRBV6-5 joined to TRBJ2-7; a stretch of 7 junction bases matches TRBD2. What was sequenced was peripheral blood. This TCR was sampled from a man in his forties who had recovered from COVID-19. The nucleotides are TGTGCCAGCAGCCGTCTCGCGGGAGCCTACGAGCAGTACTTC. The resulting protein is CASSRLAGAYEQYF.